The clone carrying this T cell receptor (beta chain) was picked up many times. Its specificity is not known. This record comes from a study of early T cells in non-severe SARS-CoV-2 infection. Study-wide results and caveats: VDJdb-based matching was biased toward anti-spike CD8 responses and missed private and CD4 specificities.

Separate cDNA molecules each had unique molecular identifiers attached to them. TCRdb re-derived calls from the 5' RACE reads in MiXCR, one entry per CDR3 protein. The sample shows some 32,000 distinct CDR3 sequences, under 5% of them seen only once. The V and J ends lost 6 bases and 8 bases, in that order; junction bases with no gene match: 12. This CDR3 is built from 17 residues. The sample comprised whole blood. The rearrangement links TRBV12-3 or TRBV12-4 to TRBJ2-1, with 14 bases matching TRBD2. The clonotype comes from an adult who was a healthcare worker with PCR-confirmed SARS-CoV-2 infection or an uninfected control (not recorded which). The CDR3 here is CASSQPWGLAGEDEQFF. The CDR3 nucleotides read TGTGCCAGCAGCCAGCCCTGGGGACTAGCGGGAGAAGATGAGCAGTTCTTC.